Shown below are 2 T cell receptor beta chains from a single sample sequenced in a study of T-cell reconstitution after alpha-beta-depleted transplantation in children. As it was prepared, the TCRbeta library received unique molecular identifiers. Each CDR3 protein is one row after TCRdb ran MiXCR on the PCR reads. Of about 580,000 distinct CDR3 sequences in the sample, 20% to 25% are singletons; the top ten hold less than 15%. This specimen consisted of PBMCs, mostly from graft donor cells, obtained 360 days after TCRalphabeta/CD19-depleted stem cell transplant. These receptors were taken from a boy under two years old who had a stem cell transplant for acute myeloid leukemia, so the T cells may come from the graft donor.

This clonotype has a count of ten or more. Here the CDR3 DNA reads TGCAGTGCTGGCAGCCGCTCGTGGGAGACCCAGTACTTC. Residues: CSAGSRSWETQYF. The rearrangement links TRBV20-1 to TRBJ2-5; no reliable D call. V lost 5 bases to trimming and J lost 5 bases, with 15 bases between them. The CDR3 runs 13 residues. Germline V gene sequence: CDR1 DFQATT, CDR2 SNEGSKA (reference sequence).

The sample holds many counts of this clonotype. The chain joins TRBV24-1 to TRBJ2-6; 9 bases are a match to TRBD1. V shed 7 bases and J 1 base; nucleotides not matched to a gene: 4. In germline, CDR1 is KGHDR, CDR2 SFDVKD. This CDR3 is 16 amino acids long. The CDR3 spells CATSSTGGSGANVLTF. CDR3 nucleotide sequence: TGTGCCACCAGCTCGACAGGGGGATCTGGGGCCAACGTCCTGACTTTC.